This record covers a single T cell receptor beta chain. The antigen is undetermined. CDR1 is MDHEN and CDR2 is SYDVKM in the germline V gene. Trimming took 4 bases from V and 6 from J, leaving 12 bases between them. CDR3 size: 14 residues. Unique molecular identifiers were present on the cDNA, which also gained a universal primer site by template switching. In TCRdb, the 5' RACE reads were re-called with MiXCR into one record per CDR3 protein. The repertoire holds some 1,700,000 distinct CDR3 sequences, with about 32% as singletons. Healthy Caucasians alone served as donors. This specimen belongs to a study of identical twins. General study findings and limits: Memory repertoires showed no such pattern, whereas abundant cord blood beta clonotypes carried fewer insertions.

The sequence derives from a newborn girl in good health. This chain connects TRBV28 to TRBJ1-4, with D perhaps TRBD1 (6 bases). The source material was cord blood. The CDR3 reads CASSSGGADEKLFF. The CDR3 DNA reads as TGTGCCAGCAGTTCTGGGGGCGCTGATGAAAAACTGTTTTTT.